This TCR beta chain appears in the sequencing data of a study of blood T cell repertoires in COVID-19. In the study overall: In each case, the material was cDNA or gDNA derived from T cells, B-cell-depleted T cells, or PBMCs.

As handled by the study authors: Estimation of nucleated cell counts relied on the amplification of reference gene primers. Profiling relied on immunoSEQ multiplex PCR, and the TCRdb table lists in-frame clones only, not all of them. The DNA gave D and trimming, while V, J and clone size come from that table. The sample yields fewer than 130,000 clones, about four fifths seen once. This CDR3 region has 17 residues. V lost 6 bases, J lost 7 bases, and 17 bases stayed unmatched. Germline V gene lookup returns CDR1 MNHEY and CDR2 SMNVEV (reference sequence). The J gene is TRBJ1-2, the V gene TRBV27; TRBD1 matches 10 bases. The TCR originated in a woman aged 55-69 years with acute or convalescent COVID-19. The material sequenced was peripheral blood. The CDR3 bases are TGTGCCAGCAGCCTGACGACAGACAGGGGGCGTATTAGTGGCTACACCTTC. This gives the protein CASSLTTDRGRISGYTF.